This TCR beta chain was observed in a study of T-cell reconstitution after alpha-beta-depleted transplantation in children. Preparation of the TCRbeta library involved a method that used unique molecular identifiers. TCRdb redid the calling of the PCR reads with MiXCR, one entry per CDR3 protein. The sample contains 450,000 to 600,000 distinct CDR3 sequences, 32% of which appear only once. CDR3 length: 13 amino acids. CDR1 and CDR2 from the germline V gene are GTSNPN and SVGIG (reference sequence). V lost 4 bases to trimming and J lost 5 bases, with 14 bases between them. This receptor was identified in a human donor who donated a stem cell graft to a child with aplastic anemia. Sequencing used PBMCs from the stem cell graft donor, obtained from the stem cell graft. J is TRBJ2-5 and V is TRBV30, with D perhaps TRBD1 (6 bases). DNA for the CDR3: TGTGCCTGGAACACAGGGCACCGGGAGACCCAGTACTTC. Its translation is CAWNTGHRETQYF.